The 5 T cell receptor beta chains reported below all come from one sample, sequenced in a study of shared clonotypes between healthy human individuals. The data were produced by immunoSEQ multiplex PCR, yet TCRdb's version contains in-frame clones alone and is incomplete. Of about half a million clones in the sample, around 80% were seen once. The sequenced material came from PBMCs. These receptor sequences come from a woman aged 35 to 49 in good health. Some clones in this sample may be carry-over from other donors' samples.

V usage is TRBV6-1 and J usage is TRBJ2-1, with D hard to call. The CDR3 covers 12 residues. Trimming pared 3 bases from V and 5 bases from J, leaving 5 bases between. Germline loops: CDR1 MNHNS, CDR2 SASEGT. The CDR3 reads CASSDQNNEQFF. The CDR3 nucleotides read TGTGCCAGCAGTGACCAAAACAATGAGCAGTTCTTC.

The table lists this clone with a few counts. The chain employs TRBV21-1 and TRBJ1-1. TRBV21-1 constitutes a pseudogene. The CDR3 loop spans 16 amino acids. In nucleotides, the CDR3 is TGTGCCAGCAGCAAAGAGGGCAGAGAGGGGAACACTGAAGCTTTCTTT. Protein product: CASSKEGREGNTEAFF.

The chain uses TRBV30 and TRBJ2-7, with D unclear. CDR3 length equals 13 residues. From germline, CDR1 is GTSNPN and CDR2 SVGIG (reference sequence). V lost 1 base, J lost 2 bases, and 9 bases lay in between. In DNA form, the CDR3 reads TGTGCCTGGAGTGAAGGGTTCCCCTACGAGCAGTACTTC. This gives the protein CAWSEGFPYEQYF.

The chain combines TRBV9 with TRBJ2-7; either TRBD1 or TRBD2 may supply D (5 bases each). Trimming removed 3 bases at V and 6 bases at J, with 16 bases between. The CDR3 is 14 residues long. Germline CDR1 is SGDLS and CDR2 is YYNGEE. CDR3 protein: CASSAEWVGTEQYF. The CDR3, as DNA: TGTGCCAGCAGCGCGGAGTGGGTCGGGACCGAGCAGTACTTC.

This clone was detected once. This chain connects TRBV4-1 to TRBJ2-5, with D maybe TRBD1 (6 bases). Trimming removed 0 bases from V and 5 bases from J, with 16 bases in between. CDR3 size: 16 residues. CDR1 and CDR2 (germline): MGHRA, YSYEKL. CDR3 nucleotides: TGCGCCAGCAGCCAAGACAACAGGGTATCCCATGAGACCCAGTACTTC. Protein product: CASSQDNRVSHETQYF.